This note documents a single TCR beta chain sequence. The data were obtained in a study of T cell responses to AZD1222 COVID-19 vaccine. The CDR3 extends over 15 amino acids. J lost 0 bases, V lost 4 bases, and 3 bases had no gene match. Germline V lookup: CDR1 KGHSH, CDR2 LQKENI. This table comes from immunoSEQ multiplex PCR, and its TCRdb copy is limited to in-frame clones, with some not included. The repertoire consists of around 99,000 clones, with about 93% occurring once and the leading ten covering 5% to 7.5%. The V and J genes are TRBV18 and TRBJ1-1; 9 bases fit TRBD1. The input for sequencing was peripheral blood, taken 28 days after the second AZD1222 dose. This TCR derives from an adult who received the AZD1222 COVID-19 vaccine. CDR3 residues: CASSLTGGLNTEAFF. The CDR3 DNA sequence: TGTGCCAGCTCACTGACAGGGGGATTGAACACTGAAGCTTTCTTT.